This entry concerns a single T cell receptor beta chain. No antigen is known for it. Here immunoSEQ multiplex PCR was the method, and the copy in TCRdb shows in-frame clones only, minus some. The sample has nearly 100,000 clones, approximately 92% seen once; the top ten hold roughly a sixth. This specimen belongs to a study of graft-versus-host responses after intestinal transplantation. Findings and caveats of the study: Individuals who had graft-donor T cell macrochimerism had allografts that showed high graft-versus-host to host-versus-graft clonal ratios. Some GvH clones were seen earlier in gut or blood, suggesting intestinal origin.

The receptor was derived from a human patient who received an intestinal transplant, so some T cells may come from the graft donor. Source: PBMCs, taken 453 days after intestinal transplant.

CDR3: CASSYSTARGSPLHF. The CDR3 bases are TGTGCCAGCAGTTACTCGACGGCCAGGGGGTCACCCCTCCACTTT. The chain recombines TRBV6-6 with TRBJ1-6, with 7 bases fitting TRBD1. The germline V gene encodes CDR1 MNHNY and CDR2 SVGAGI (reference sequence). After removal of 0 bases from V and 10 bases from J, the junction contained 6 bases not matched to a gene. This CDR3 region has 15 residues.